This T cell receptor beta chain came from a study of cytomegalovirus exposure and HLA in healthy donors. Study-level background: Samples from HLA-typed donors yielded about 80 million unique TCRs in an early data release.

Overall study results and limits: In a later analysis, at a false discovery rate of 0.05, some 15,000 TCR beta sequences were associated with HLA alleles.

Trimming left V 0 bases short and J 4 bases short, with 13 bases between. The CDR3 has 15 amino acids. Germline CDR1 and CDR2: SGDLS and YYNGEE. The donors comprised healthy bone marrow donors. The sample holds a few counts of this clone. Its antigen is still unknown. PCR was performed using 60 Vbeta and 13 Jbeta primers. Libraries were prepared by immunoSEQ multiplex PCR; TCRdb keeps only in-frame clonotypes and omits some of them. Seen here are about 50,000 clones, 75% to 80% observed once, and the top ten hold 2.5% to 3%. Sequenced input: PBMCs. This sequence originates from a woman aged 40 to 55 in good health and CMV-seropositive. The V and J genes are TRBV9 and TRBJ2-5; tentatively, D is TRBD2 (7 bases). CDR3 DNA sequence: TGTGCCAGCAGCGTAGAAGGGGGGGGTGGAGAGACCCAGTACTTC. It is translated as CASSVEGGGGETQYF.